The 18 T cell receptor beta chains below were found in one sample sequenced in a study of cytomegalovirus exposure and HLA in healthy donors. The study ran its PCR with 60 Vbeta and 13 Jbeta primers. Profiled with immunoSEQ multiplex PCR; TCRdb holds only in-frame clones, not every one. The sample yields about 65,000 clones, about 78% seen once. Source material: PBMCs. These receptors all stem from a girl aged 5-17 years in good health and CMV-seropositive.

The chain is built from TRBV4-2 and TRBJ1-4; TRBD1 matches 8 bases. Germline loops: CDR1 LGHNA, CDR2 YNFKEQ. The CDR3 sequence is 15 residues long. V was pared by 4 bases and J by 5 bases, with 6 bases of the junction left unmatched. CDR3: CASSRPDRGNEKLFF. In DNA form, the CDR3 reads TGTGCCAGCAGCCGACCCGACAGGGGAAATGAAAAACTGTTTTTT.

A remark on this clone: The sample holds other DNA sequences that translate to the same CDR3. This chain joins TRBV6-5 and TRBJ2-7, with 7 bases matching TRBD1. V shed 2 bases, J shed 3 bases, and the junction held 1 base outside the gene matches. Germline loops: CDR1 MNHEY, CDR2 SVGAGI. CDR3 length equals 13 residues. CDR3 nucleotide sequence: TGTGCCAGCAGTTACCGACAGGGCTACGAGCAGTACTTC. Protein product: CASSYRQGYEQYF.

This rearrangement joins TRBV12-2 to TRBJ2-1; the D call TRBD2 from the table was never checked on the DNA. TRBV12-2 is an annotated pseudogene. CDR3 length: 15 residues. The CDR3 DNA follows: TGTGCAAGTCGCCCCAAAGCGGGAGGGCCTGATGAGCAGTTCTTC. Its translation: CASRPKAGGPDEQFF.

The J gene is TRBJ1-2, the V gene TRBV5-4; perhaps TRBD1 as D (5 bases). Trimming took 4 bases from V and 4 from J, leaving 11 bases between them. In germline, CDR1 is SGHNT, CDR2 YYREEE (reference sequence). The CDR3 has 13 amino acids. This CDR3 is CASSPGGAYGYTF. The CDR3 DNA sequence: TGTGCCAGCAGCCCGGGAGGGGCCTATGGCTACACCTTC.

This clone was recorded a few times. V is TRBV27 and J is TRBJ1-1; 7 positions agree with TRBD1. This CDR3 is built from 13 residues. V gave up 6 bases and J gave up 3 bases; unmatched junction bases: 4. Germline values: CDR1 MNHEY, CDR2 SMNVEV (reference sequence). The CDR3 bases are TGTGCCAGCAGGACAGGGATCTACACTGAAGCTTTCTTT. It is translated as CASRTGIYTEAFF.

Only a few counts were recorded for this clone. The chain uses TRBV2 and TRBJ2-1, with 13 bases aligning to TRBD2. Looked up from germline, CDR1 is SNHLY and CDR2 is FYNNEI. V was clipped by 5 bases and J by 6 bases; unmatched bases: 7. This CDR3 comprises 16 residues. CDR3 residues: CASSKQLAGGSNEQFF. CDR3 coding DNA: TGTGCCAGCAGTAAACAACTAGCGGGGGGGTCCAATGAGCAGTTCTTC.

The J gene is TRBJ2-1, the V gene TRBV4-3; possibly TRBD2 for D (7 bases). Looked up from germline, CDR1 is LGHNA and CDR2 is YSLEER. Trimming shortened V by 0 bases and J by 7 bases, and 13 bases separated the two germline ends. The CDR3 runs to 15 residues. CDR3 in DNA: TGCGCCAGCAGCCAAGATCGGGGGGCGGGTAATGAGCAGTTCTTC. It specifies CASSQDRGAGNEQFF.

V and J are TRBV18 and TRBJ1-2; 7 bases fit TRBD1. With V trimmed by 2 bases and J by 3 bases, 6 bases remained unmatched. The length of the CDR3 is 15 residues. CDR1 KGHSH and CDR2 LQKENI come from the germline V gene. CDR3 loop: CASSPNFDRDYGYTF. CDR3 in DNA: TGTGCCAGCTCACCAAATTTCGACAGGGACTATGGCTACACCTTC.

The CDR3 coding sequence is TGTGCCTGGAGTGAAGACAGCACTAATGAAAAACTGTTTTTT. As protein: CAWSEDSTNEKLFF. This sequence joins TRBV30 and TRBJ1-4; tentative D call: TRBD1 (5 bases). Trimming removed 1 base from V and 2 bases from J, with 8 bases in between. CDR3 length equals 14 residues. Germline-derived CDR1 and CDR2 are GTSNPN and SVGIG (reference sequence).

This CDR3 reads CASSQETPTSGRAGGEQFF. The CDR3, as DNA: TGCGCCAGCAGCCAAGAGACACCGACTAGCGGGAGGGCCGGGGGTGAGCAGTTCTTC. The gene calls are TRBV4-1 and TRBJ2-1, with TRBD2 identical over 14 bases. Germline V CDR1 and CDR2: MGHRA, YSYEKL. CDR3 length equals 19 residues. Trimming took 0 bases from V and 9 from J; bases not matched to a gene: 13.

V and J are TRBV6-6 and TRBJ1-6; 8 bases map to TRBD1. The germline V gene encodes CDR1 MNHNY and CDR2 SVGAGI (reference sequence). Trimming at V came to 2 bases and at J to 8 bases, leaving 5 bases not matched to a gene. This CDR3 is built from 15 residues. The DNA of the CDR3 is TGTGCCAGCAGTTACGTCGGGACAGGCGATTCACCCCTCCACTTT. Translating it yields CASSYVGTGDSPLHF.

The chain couples TRBV18 to TRBJ2-1; 13 nucleotides match TRBD2. The V gene end was trimmed by 0 bases and the J gene end by 6 bases; junction bases not matched to a gene: 5. Germline values: CDR1 KGHSH, CDR2 LQKENI. The CDR3 consists of 17 residues. This CDR3 reads CASSPPLTSGGANEQFF. The CDR3 DNA reads as TGTGCCAGCTCACCACCCCTTACTAGCGGGGGGGCCAATGAGCAGTTCTTC.

This chain links TRBV28 with TRBJ2-7; 10 nucleotides agree with TRBD2. CDR1 MDHEN and CDR2 SYDVKM come from the germline V gene. V was pared by 2 bases and J by 2 bases, with 3 bases of the junction left unmatched. This CDR3 is 15 amino acids long. The CDR3 protein is CASSLRTSGTYEQYF. The CDR3 DNA is TGTGCCAGCAGTTTAAGGACTAGCGGAACCTACGAGCAGTACTTC.

The CDR3 sequence: CSVKGGRGNEQYF. The CDR3 DNA is TGCAGCGTGAAAGGCGGGAGAGGCAACGAGCAGTACTTC. This chain joins TRBV29-1 and TRBJ2-7; 7 positions agree with TRBD2. The CDR3 is made up of 13 amino acids. Germline assignment: CDR1 SQVTM and CDR2 ANQGSEA. V was clipped by 6 bases and J by 5 bases; unmatched bases: 10.

The chain links TRBV6-1 to TRBJ1-1; 7 bases are shared with TRBD1. Germline CDR1 is MNHNS and CDR2 is SASEGT. CDR3 length: 13 residues. V was pared by 7 bases and J by 9 bases, with 11 bases of the junction left unmatched. The CDR3 region is CASIKGQTRQAFF. CDR3 DNA: TGTGCCAGCATCAAGGGACAGACCCGACAAGCTTTCTTT.

The chain has TRBV25-1 and TRBJ1-1; 7 bases align to TRBD1. J gave up 1 base and V 4 bases, and 3 bases lay outside the gene matches. CDR1 MGHDK and CDR2 SYGVNS come from the germline V gene. This CDR3 region has 14 residues. The CDR3 nucleotides are TGTGCCAGCAGTGGGACAGGCTGGAACACTGAAGCTTTCTTT. Protein product: CASSGTGWNTEAFF.

This chain joins TRBV4-1 and TRBJ2-3; tentatively, D is TRBD2 (5 bases). The V end was cut by 1 base, the J end by 5 bases, with 10 bases between. The CDR3 totals 14 residues. The V gene's germline CDR1 is MGHRA and CDR2 YSYEKL. The CDR3 region is CASSQGLLEDTQYF. CDR3 DNA: TGCGCCAGCAGCCAAGGACTACTAGAAGATACGCAGTATTTT.

CDR3 DNA sequence: TGTGCCTGGCATCCCGGGACAGGCTATGAAAAACTGTTTTTT. Translating it yields CAWHPGTGYEKLFF. The V call is TRBV30, the J call TRBJ1-4; 8 nucleotides match TRBD1. Germline V CDR1 and CDR2: GTSNPN, SVGIG (reference sequence). The CDR3 is 14 residues long. The ends lost 5 bases at V and 6 bases at J; junction bases unmatched: 8.